This TCR beta chain was obtained from a study of cytomegalovirus exposure and HLA in healthy donors. Overall study findings and caveats: Cytomegalovirus status was reportedly diagnosed by the classifier with high sensitivity and specificity. There were some public TCRs occurring in many donors, but most TCR sequences were rare. One later analysis, an examination of the approximately 130 validation repertoires, found that first-cohort TCR clusters tended to co-occur in them.

Notes on this clone: Its antigen is unknown.

V was trimmed by 4 bases and J by 6 bases, leaving 19 bases between them. This CDR3 is 15 amino acids long. The germline V gene has CDR1 LNHNV and CDR2 YYDKDF (reference sequence). Donors came from a validation cohort of over a hundred subjects, distinct from the first 666-subject cohort. The data were produced by immunoSEQ multiplex PCR, yet TCRdb's version contains in-frame clones alone and is incomplete. The sample has 250,000 to 400,000 clones, approximately 91% seen once. Sequenced: PBMCs. The receptor was derived from a man aged 30-40 years in good health and CMV-seronegative. V usage is TRBV15 and J usage is TRBJ2-7; weak D call: TRBD2 (6 bases). This CDR3 reads CATSTRDWGFSEQYF. DNA of the CDR3: TGTGCCACCAGCACCCGGGACTGGGGGTTCTCCGAGCAGTACTTC.